This T cell receptor (beta chain) was found in a study of OX40 agonist ivuxolimab in advanced cancers. Study background: Enrollees could have had prior anti-PD-1, anti-PD-L1 or anti-CTLA-4 therapy, which about 40% had received. Overall study findings and caveats: More expanded clones were seen, on average, in CD8+ T cells than in CD4+. Normalized expansion of T-cell clones was also low for some nonresponders.

V lost 5 bases to trimming and J lost 5 bases; unmatched junction nucleotides: 8. This CDR3 contains 14 residues. The germline CDR1 and CDR2 sequences are SGHDT and YYEEEE. As to this clone: The antigen remains unidentified.

Assay used: immunoSEQ multiplex PCR; TCRdb lists only in-frame clones, some missing. The table has 79,000 or so clones, about 90% seen once; the top ten hold under 2%. Any history of autoimmune disease or systemic immunosuppression disqualified patients. Sequencing was performed on CD4+ or CD8+ T cells sorted from blood, taken in a trial of the OX40 agonist ivuxolimab. The origin of this receptor is an adult with an advanced solid tumor such as melanoma, head and neck, liver or kidney cancer. The chain is built from TRBV5-6 and TRBJ1-1, with TRBD1 matching 8 bases. CDR3 bases: TGTGCCAGCAGTCTTTCAGGGGGCGGGACTGAAGCTTTCTTT. It encodes CASSLSGGGTEAFF. Full variable domain (remainder filled in from reference TRBV5-6 and TRBJ1-1): DAGVTQSPTHLIKTRGQQVTLRCSPKSGHDTVSWYQQALGQGPQFIFQYYEEEERQRGNFPDRFSGHQFPNYSSELNVNALLLGDSALYLCASSLSGGGTEAFFGQGTRLTVV.